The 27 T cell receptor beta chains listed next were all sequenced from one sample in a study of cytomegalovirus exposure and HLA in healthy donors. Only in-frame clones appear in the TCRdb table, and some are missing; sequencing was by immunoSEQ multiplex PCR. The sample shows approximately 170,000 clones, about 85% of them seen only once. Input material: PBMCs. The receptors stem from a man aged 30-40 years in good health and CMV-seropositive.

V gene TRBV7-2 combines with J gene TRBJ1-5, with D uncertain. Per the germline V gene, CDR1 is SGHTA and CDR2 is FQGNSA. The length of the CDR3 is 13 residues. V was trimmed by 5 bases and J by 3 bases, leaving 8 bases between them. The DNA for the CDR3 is TGTGCCAGCAGCCTCGGGGTCAATCAGCCCCAGCATTTT. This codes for CASSLGVNQPQHF.

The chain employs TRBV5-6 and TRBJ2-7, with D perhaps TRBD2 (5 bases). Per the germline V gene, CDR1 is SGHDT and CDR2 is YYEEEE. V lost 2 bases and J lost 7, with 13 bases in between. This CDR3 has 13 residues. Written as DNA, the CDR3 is TGTGCCAGCAGCTTCCAGACATCGGGAGAGCAGTACTTC. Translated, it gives CASSFQTSGEQYF. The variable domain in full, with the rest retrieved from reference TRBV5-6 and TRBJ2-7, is DAGVTQSPTHLIKTRGQQVTLRCSPKSGHDTVSWYQQALGQGPQFIFQYYEEEERQRGNFPDRFSGHQFPNYSSELNVNALLLGDSALYLCASSFQTSGEQYFGPGTRLTVT.

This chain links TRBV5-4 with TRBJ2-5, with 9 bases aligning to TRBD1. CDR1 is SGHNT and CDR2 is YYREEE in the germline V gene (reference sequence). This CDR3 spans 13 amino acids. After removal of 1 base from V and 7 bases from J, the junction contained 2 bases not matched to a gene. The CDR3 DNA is TGTGCCAGCAGCTTGAGACAGGGGGGGACCCAGTACTTC. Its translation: CASSLRQGGTQYF.

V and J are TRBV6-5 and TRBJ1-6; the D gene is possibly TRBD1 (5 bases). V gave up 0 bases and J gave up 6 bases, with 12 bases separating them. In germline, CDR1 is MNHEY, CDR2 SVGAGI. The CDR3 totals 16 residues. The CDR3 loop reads CASSYSGGVFNSPLHF. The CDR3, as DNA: TGTGCCAGCAGTTACTCAGGAGGGGTTTTTAATTCACCCCTCCACTTT.

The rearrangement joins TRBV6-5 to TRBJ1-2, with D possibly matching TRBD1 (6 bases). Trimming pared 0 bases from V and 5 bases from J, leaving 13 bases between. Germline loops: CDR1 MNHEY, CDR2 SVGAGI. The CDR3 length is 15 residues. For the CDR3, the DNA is TGTGCCAGCAGTTACTCGGGGGCAGGGTTGTATGGCTACACCTTC. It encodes CASSYSGAGLYGYTF.

The CDR3 sequence is CASSLVQGRGYTF. The CDR3 nucleotides read TGTGCCAGCAGTTTAGTTCAGGGGCGAGGCTACACCTTC. The chain employs TRBV27 and TRBJ1-2, with a tentative D call TRBD1 (6 bases). Germline-derived CDR1 and CDR2 are MNHEY and SMNVEV (reference sequence). The CDR3 sequence is 13 residues long. The ends were cut back, 2 bases at V and 8 bases at J, with 12 bases in the middle.

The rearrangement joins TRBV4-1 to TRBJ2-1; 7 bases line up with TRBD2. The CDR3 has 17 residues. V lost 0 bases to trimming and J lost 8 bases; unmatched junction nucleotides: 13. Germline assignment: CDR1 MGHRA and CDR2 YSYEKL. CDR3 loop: CASSQERLAVTPHEQFF. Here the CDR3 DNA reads TGCGCCAGCAGCCAAGAAAGGCTAGCGGTGACCCCACATGAGCAGTTCTTC.

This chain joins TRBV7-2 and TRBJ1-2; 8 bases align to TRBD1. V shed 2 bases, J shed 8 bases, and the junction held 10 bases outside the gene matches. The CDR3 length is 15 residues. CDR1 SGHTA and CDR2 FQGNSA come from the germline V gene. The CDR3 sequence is CASSLSGTGRKGYTF. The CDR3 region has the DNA TGTGCCAGCAGCTTATCGGGGACAGGTCGAAAGGGCTACACCTTC.

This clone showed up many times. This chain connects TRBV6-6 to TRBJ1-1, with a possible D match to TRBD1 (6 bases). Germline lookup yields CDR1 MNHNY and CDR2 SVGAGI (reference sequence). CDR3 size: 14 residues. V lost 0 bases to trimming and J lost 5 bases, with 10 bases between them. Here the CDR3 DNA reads TGTGCCAGCAGTTACTCGGGGGGGCGTACTGAAGCTTTCTTT. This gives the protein CASSYSGGRTEAFF.

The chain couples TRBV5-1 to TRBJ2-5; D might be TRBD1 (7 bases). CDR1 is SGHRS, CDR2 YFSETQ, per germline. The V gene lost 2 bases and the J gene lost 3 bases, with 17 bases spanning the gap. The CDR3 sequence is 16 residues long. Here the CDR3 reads CASSLGGGSTKETQYF. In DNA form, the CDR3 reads TGCGCCAGCAGCTTAGGAGGGGGCTCCACAAAAGAGACCCAGTACTTC.

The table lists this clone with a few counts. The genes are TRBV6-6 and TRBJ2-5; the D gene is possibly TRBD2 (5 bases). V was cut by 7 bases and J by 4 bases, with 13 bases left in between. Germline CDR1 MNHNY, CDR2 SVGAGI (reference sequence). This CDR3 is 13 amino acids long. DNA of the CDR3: TGTGCCAGCAAATCAAGCGGAGCAGAGACCCAGTACTTC. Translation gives CASKSSGAETQYF.

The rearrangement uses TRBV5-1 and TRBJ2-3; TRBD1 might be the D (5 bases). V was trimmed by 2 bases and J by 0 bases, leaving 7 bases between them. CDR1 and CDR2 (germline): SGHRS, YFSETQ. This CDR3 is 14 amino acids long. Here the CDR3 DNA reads TGCGCCAGCAGCTTCAGGGTGAGCACAGATACGCAGTATTTT. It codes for CASSFRVSTDTQYF.

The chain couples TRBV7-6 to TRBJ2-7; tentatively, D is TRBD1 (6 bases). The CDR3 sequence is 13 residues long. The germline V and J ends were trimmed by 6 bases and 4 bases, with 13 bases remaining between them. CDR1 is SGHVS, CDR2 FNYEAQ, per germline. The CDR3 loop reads CASSAGVGYEQYF. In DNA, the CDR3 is TGTGCCAGCAGTGCAGGGGTAGGGTACGAGCAGTACTTC.

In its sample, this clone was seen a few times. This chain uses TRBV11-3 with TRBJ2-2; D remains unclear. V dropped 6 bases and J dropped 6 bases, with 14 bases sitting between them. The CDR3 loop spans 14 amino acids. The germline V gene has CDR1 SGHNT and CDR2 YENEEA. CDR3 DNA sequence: TGTGCCAGCAGGATAACCGGGTTTGCCGGGGAGCTGTTTTTT. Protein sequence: CASRITGFAGELFF.

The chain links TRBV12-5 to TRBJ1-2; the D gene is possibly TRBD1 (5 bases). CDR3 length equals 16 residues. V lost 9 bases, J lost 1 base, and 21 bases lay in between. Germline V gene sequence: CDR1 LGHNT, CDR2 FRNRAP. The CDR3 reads CASWDSDGGFNYGYTF. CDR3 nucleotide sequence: TGTGCTAGCTGGGACTCGGACGGCGGATTTAACTATGGCTACACCTTC.

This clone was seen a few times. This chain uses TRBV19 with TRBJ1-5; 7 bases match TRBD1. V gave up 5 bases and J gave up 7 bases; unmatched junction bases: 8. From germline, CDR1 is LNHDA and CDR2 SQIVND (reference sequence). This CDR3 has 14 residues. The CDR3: CASSHRGSRQPQHF. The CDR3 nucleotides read TGTGCCAGTAGTCACAGGGGATCTAGGCAGCCCCAGCATTTT.

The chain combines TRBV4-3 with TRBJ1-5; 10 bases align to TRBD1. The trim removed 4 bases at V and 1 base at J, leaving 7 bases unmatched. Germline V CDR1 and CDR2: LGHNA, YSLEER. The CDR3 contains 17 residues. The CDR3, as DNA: TGCGCCAGCAGCCCCGGTGACAGGGGGCCCAGCAATCAGCCCCAGCATTTT. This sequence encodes CASSPGDRGPSNQPQHF.

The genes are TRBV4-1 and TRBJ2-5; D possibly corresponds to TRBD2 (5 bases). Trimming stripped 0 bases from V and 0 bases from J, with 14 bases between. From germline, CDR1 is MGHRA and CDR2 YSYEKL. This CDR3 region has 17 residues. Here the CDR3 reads CASSQDRSGLYQETQYF. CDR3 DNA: TGCGCCAGCAGCCAAGATAGGAGCGGCCTGTACCAAGAGACCCAGTACTTC.

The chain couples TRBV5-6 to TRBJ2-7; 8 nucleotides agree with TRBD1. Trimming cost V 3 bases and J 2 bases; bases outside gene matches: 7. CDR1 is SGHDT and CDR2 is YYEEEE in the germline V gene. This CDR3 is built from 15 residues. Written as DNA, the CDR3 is TGTGCCAGCAGCTGGACAGGGCAGGAAACCTACGAGCAGTACTTC. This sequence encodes CASSWTGQETYEQYF.

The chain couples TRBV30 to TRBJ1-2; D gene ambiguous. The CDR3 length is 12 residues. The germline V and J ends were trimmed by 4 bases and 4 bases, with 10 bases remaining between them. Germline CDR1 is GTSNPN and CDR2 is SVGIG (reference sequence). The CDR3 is CAWTSGLYGYTF. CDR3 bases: TGTGCCTGGACCTCTGGGCTCTATGGCTACACCTTC. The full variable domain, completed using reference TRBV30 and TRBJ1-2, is SQTIHQWPATLVQPVGSPLSLECTVEGTSNPNLYWYRQAAGRGLQLLFYSVGIGQISSEVPQNLSASRPQDRQFILSSKKLLLSDSGFYLCAWTSGLYGYTFGSGTRLTVV.

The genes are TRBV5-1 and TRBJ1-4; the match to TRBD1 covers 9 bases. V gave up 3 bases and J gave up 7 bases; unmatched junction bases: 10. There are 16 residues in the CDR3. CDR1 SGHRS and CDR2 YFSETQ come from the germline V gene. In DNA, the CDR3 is TGCGCCAGCAGCTCGCCGGGGGTGACAGGGGGTGAAAAACTGTTTTTT. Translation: CASSSPGVTGGEKLFF.

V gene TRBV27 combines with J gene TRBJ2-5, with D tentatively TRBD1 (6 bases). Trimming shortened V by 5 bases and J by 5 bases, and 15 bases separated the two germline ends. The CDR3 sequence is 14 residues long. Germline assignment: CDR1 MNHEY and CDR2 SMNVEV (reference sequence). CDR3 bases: TGTGCCAGCAGTCCCTCTAGGGGGTCGGAGACCCAGTACTTC. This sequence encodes CASSPSRGSETQYF.

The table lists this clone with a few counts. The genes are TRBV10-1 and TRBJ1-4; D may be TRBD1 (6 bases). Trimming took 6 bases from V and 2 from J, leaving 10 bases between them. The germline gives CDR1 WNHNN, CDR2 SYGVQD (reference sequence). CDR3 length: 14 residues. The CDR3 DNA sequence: TGCGCCAGCAGCACGGGGGGCACTAATGAAAAACTGTTTTTT. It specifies CASSTGGTNEKLFF.

The CDR3 loop is CASSPGETQYF. CDR3 nucleotide sequence: TGTGCCAGCAGCCCGGGAGAGACCCAGTACTTC. The chain uses TRBV13 and TRBJ2-5; D is unresolved. Germline-derived CDR1 and CDR2 are PRHDT and FYEKMQ (reference sequence). V lost 5 bases, J lost 4 bases, and 5 bases lay in between. CDR3 length equals 11 residues.

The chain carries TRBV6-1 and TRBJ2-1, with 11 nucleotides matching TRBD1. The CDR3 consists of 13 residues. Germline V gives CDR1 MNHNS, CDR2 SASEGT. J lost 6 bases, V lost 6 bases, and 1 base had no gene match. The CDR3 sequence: CASRGQGANEQFF. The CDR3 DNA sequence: TGTGCCAGCAGAGGACAGGGGGCCAATGAGCAGTTCTTC.

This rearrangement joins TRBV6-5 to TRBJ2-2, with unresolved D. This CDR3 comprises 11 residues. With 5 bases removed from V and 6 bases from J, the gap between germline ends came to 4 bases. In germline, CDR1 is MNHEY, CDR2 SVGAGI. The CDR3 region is CASSKPGELFF. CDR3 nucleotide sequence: TGTGCCAGCAGTAAGCCCGGGGAGCTGTTTTTT.

CDR3 nucleotide sequence: TGTGCCACAGCCACCGGGACAGGGATCCACGAGCAGTACTTC. Protein product: CATATGTGIHEQYF. The rearrangement links TRBV27 to TRBJ2-7, with TRBD1 identical over 9 bases. Germline V lookup: CDR1 MNHEY, CDR2 SMNVEV (reference sequence). The CDR3 is 14 residues long. Trimming at V came to 10 bases and at J to 5 bases, leaving 12 bases not matched to a gene.